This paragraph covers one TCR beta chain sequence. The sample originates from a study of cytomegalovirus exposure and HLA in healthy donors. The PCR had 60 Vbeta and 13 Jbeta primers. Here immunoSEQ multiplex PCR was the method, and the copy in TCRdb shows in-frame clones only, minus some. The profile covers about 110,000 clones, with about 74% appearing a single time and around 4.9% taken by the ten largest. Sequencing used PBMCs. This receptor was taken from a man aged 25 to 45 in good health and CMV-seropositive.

CDR3 loop: CASSQDGWRGGGETQYF. DNA for the CDR3: TGCGCCAGCAGCCAAGATGGGTGGCGGGGGGGCGGGGAGACCCAGTACTTC. This sequence joins TRBV4-3 and TRBJ2-5, with 9 bases that match TRBD2. Germline V CDR1 and CDR2: LGHNA, YSLEER. J gave up 5 bases and V 0 bases, and 10 bases lay outside the gene matches. The CDR3 is made up of 17 amino acids.